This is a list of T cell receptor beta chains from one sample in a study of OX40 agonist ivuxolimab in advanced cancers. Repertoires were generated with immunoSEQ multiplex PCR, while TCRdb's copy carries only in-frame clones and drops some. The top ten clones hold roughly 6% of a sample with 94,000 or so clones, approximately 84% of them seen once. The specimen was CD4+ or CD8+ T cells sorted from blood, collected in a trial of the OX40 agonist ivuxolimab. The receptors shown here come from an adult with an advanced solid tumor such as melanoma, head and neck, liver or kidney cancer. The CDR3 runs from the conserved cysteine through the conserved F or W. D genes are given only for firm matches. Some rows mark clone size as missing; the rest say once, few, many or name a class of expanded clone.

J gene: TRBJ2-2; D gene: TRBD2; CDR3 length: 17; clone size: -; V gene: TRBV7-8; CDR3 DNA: TGTGCCAGCAGCCGACTAGCGGGGGGGCCCTACACCGGGGAGCTGTTTTTT; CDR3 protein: CASSRLAGGPYTGELFF
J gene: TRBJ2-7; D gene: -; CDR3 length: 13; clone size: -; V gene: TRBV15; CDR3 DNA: TGTGCCACCAGCCTAAAAGGGTCCGGTACGCAGTACTTC; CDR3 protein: CATSLKGSGTQYF
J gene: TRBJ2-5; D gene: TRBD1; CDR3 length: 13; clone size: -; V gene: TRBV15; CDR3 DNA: TGTGCCACCAGCAGGGAAAAGGGGGCCACCCAGTACTTC; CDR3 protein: CATSREKGATQYF
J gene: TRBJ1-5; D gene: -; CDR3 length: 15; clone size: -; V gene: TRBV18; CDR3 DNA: TGTGCCAGCTCACCGAGGGATTCTAGCAATCAGCCCCAGCATTTT; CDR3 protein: CASSPRDSSNQPQHF
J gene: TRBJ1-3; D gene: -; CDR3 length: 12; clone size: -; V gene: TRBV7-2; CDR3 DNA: TGTGCCAGCAGTCAACCCGGTAACACCATATATTTT; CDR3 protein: CASSQPGNTIYF
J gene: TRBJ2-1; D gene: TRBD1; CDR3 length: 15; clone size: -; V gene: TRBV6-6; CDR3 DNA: TGTGCCAGCAGTGCGACAGGGGGCGCGTCCAATGAGCAGTTCTTC; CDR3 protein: CASSATGGASNEQFF
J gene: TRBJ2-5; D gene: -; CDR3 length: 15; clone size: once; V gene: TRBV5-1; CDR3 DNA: TGCGCCAGCAGCTTCGGGCTTCGACCGCCGGAGACCCAGTACTTC; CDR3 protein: CASSFGLRPPETQYF
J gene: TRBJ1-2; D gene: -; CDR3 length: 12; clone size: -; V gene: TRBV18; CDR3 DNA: TGTGCCAGCTCACCAGACAGCTATGGCTACACCTTC; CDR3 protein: CASSPDSYGYTF
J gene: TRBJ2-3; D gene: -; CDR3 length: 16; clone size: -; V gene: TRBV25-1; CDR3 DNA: TGTGCCAGCAGTTCCCCGGGACGGCTATTAGGAGATACGCAGTATTTT; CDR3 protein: CASSSPGRLLGDTQYF
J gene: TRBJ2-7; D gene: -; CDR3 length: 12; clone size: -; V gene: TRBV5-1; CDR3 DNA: TGCGCCAGCAGCTTGGTACTAGGGGAGCAGTACTTC; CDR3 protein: CASSLVLGEQYF
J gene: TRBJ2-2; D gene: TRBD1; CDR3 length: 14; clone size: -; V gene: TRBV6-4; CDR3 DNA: TGTGCCAGCAGTCGGACAGGGAACACCGGGGAGCTGTTTTTT; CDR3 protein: CASSRTGNTGELFF
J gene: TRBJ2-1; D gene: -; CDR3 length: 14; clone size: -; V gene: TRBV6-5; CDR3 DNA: TGTGCCAGCACCAAGGGGGTTAGGGGCAATGAGCAGTTCTTC; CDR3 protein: CASTKGVRGNEQFF
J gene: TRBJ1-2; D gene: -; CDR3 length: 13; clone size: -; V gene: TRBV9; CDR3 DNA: TGTGCCAGCAGCGTAGACAGGAACTATGGCTACACCTTC; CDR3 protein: CASSVDRNYGYTF
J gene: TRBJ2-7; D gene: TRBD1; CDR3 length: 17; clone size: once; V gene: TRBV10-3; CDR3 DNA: TGTGCCATCAGTGAGGCTACGGGACAGGGCCCCTCCTACGAGCAGTACTTC; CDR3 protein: CAISEATGQGPSYEQYF
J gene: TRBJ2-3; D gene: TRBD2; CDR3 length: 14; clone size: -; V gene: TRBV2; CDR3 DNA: TGTGCCAGCAGAGCGGGGGCTAGCACAGATACGCAGTATTTT; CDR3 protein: CASRAGASTDTQYF
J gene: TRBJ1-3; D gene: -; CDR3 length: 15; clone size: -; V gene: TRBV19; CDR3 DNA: TGTGCCAGTAGTATACACGGAGCCCTTGGAAGCACCATATATTTT; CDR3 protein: CASSIHGALGSTIYF
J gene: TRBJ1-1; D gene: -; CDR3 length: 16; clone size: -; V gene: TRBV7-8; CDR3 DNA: TGTGCCAGCAGCTTAAGACTTGAGAAACTGAACACTGAAGCTTTCTTT; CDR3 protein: CASSLRLEKLNTEAFF
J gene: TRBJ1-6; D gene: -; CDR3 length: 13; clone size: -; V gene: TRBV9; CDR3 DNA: TGTGCCAGCAGCGCGTCCCCTAATTCACCCCTCCACTTT; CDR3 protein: CASSASPNSPLHF
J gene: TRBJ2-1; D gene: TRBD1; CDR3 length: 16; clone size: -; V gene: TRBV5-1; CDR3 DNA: TGCGCCAGCAGCCCGACCCCCGGACAGGGAACGGCCGAGCAGTTCTTC; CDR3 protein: CASSPTPGQGTAEQFF
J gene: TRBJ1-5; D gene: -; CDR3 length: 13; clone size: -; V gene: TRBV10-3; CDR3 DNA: TGTGCCATCAGTGAGACACCGAATCAGCCCCAGCATTTT; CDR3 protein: CAISETPNQPQHF
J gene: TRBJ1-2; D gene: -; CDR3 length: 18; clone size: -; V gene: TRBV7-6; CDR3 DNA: TGTGCCAGCAGCTCATACCCTCCTAGAGGGGCCGCTAACTATGGCTACACCTTC; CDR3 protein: CASSSYPPRGAANYGYTF
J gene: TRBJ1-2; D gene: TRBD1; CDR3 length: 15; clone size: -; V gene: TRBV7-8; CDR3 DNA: TGTGCCAGCAGCTCCCGGGACAGGCAAGCCTATGGCTACACCTTC; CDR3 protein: CASSSRDRQAYGYTF
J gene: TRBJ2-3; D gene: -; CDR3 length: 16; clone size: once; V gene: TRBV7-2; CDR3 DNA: TGTGCCAGCAGCTGGACGACCGGGCTAGGAACAGATACGCAGTATTTT; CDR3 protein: CASSWTTGLGTDTQYF
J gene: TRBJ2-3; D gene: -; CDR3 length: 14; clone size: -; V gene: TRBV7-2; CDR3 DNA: TGTGCCAGCAGCTTAGCGTGGATAGGGGATACGCAGTATTTT; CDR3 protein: CASSLAWIGDTQYF
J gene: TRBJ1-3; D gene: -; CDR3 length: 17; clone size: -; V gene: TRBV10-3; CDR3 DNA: TGTGCCATCAGTGAGTCGAAACAGGCCAAAGCTGGAAACACCATATATTTT; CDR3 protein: CAISESKQAKAGNTIYF
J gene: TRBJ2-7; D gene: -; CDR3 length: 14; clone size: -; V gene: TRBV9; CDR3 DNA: TGTGCCAGCAGCCTTCGACAGGAGTCCTACGAGCAGTACTTC; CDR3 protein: CASSLRQESYEQYF
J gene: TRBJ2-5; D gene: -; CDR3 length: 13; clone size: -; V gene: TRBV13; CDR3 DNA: TGTGCCAGCAGCTTACGCAACCAAGAGACCCAGTACTTC; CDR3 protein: CASSLRNQETQYF
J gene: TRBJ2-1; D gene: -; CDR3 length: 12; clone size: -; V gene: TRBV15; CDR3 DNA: TGTGCCACCAGCAGAGTAAACGGTGAGCAGTTCTTC; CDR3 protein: CATSRVNGEQFF
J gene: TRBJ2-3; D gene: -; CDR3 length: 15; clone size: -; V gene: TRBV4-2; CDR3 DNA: TGTGCCAGCAGCCAAGAGAGGGGTCGCACAGATACGCAGTATTTT; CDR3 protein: CASSQERGRTDTQYF
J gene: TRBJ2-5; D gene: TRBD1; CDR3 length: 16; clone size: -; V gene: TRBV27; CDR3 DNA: TGTGCCAGCGGCTCGGGACAGACTATAATCCAAGAGACCCAGTACTTC; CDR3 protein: CASGSGQTIIQETQYF
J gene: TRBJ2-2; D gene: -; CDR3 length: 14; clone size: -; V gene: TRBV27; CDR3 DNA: TGTGCCAGCAGCCTCCGGTTAGGCGCCGGGGAGCTGTTTTTT; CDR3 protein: CASSLRLGAGELFF
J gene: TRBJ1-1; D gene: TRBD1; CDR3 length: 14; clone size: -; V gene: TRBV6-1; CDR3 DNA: TGTGCCAACGAGAAAACAGGGGAAGACACTGAAGCTTTCTTT; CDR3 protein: CANEKTGEDTEAFF
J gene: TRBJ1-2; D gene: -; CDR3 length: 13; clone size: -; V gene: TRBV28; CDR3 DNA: TGTGCCAGCAGTGCCCCCCCAGCCTATGGCTACACCTTC; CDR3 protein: CASSAPPAYGYTF
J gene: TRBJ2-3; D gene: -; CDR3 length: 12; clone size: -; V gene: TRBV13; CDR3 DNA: TGTGCCAGCAGCTTAGTTGGAGATACGCAGTATTTT; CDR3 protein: CASSLVGDTQYF
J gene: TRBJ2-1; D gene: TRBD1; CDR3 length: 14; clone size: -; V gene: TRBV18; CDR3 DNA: TGTGCCAGCTCCCGACAGGGGGCAAACAATGAGCAGTTCTTC; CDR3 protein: CASSRQGANNEQFF
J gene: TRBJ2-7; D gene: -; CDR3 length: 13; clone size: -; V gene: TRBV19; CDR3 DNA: TGTGCCAGTAGTATCGGACTAAATTACGAGCAGTACTTC; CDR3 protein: CASSIGLNYEQYF
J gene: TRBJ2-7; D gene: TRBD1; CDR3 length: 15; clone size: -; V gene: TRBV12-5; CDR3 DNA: TGTGCTAGTGGTTTGGTACCCTTGGACAGGGACGAGCAGTACTTC; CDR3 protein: CASGLVPLDRDEQYF
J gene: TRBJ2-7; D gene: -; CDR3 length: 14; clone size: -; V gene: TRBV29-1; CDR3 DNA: TGCAGCGTTGAATTTGGGACAACAACCGGCGAGCAGTACTTC; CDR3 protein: CSVEFGTTTGEQYF
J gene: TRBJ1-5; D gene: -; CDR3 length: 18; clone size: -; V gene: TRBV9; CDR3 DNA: TGTGCCAGCAGCGTCTTAAGGAGGGGAAAAACAGCGAATCAGCCCCAGCATTTT; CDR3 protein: CASSVLRRGKTANQPQHF